A few counts support the clone carrying this T cell receptor (beta chain). The antigen remains unidentified. This specimen belongs to a study of T-cell memory formation after mild COVID-19. Study context: For the most part, TCR clusters were specific to one donor. Study results and caveats: In pre-infection memory, a portion of responding clones appeared, which suggested that cross-reactive memory joined. Clones contracting across day 15 to 85 had a balanced CD4/CD8 profile; later expanding clones leaned CD4+.

This CDR3 contains 14 residues. The germline CDR1 and CDR2 sequences are SGHAT and FQNNGV. V shed 2 bases and J shed 4 bases, with 11 bases lying between them. Via MiXCR, TCRdb re-called the 5' RACE reads, giving one row per CDR3 protein. The table lists about 320,000 distinct CDR3 sequences, roughly an eighth of them singletons. This chain joins TRBV11-2 and TRBJ2-5; either TRBD1 or TRBD2 may supply D (6 bases each). The clonotype comes from a young man who had mild COVID-19 (a few samples of this study predate the infection). Cell type and time point are not known. Sequencing was performed on PBMCs or a T cell subset sorted from them (not recorded which). The CDR3 sequence: CASSLRGAPETQYF. CDR3 sequence (DNA): TGTGCCAGCAGCTTAAGGGGGGCCCCAGAGACCCAGTACTTC.